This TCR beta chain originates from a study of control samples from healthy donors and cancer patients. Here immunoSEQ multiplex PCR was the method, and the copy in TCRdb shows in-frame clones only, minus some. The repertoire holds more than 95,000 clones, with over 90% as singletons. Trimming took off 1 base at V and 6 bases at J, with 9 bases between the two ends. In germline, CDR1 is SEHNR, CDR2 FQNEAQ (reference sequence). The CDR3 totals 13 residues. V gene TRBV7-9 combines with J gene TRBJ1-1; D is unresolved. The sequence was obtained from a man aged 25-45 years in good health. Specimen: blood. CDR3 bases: TGTGCCAGCAGCTTAGATCGTGTGTCTGAAGCTTTCTTT. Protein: CASSLDRVSEAFF.